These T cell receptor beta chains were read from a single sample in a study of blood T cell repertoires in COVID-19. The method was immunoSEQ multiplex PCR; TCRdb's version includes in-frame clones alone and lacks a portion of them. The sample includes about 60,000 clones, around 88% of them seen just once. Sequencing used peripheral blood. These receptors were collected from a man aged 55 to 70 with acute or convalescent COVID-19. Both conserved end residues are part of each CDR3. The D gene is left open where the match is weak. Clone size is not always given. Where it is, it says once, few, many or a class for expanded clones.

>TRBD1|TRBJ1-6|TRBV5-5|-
TGTGCCAGCAGCCTCTCAGGGGGCTATTCACCCCTCCACTTT
CASSLSGGYSPLHF
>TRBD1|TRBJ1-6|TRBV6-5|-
TGTGCCAGCAGTAGGACAGGGGGATATTCACCCCTCCACTTT
CASSRTGGYSPLHF
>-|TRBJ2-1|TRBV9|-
TGTGCCAGCAGCGTAGCGGCGGGTCTGTGGGAAGAGCAGTTCTTC
CASSVAAGLWEEQFF
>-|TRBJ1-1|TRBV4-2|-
TGTGCCAGCAGCCAAGTCTCTAGCGGGGGCACTGAAGCTTTCTTT
CASSQVSSGGTEAFF
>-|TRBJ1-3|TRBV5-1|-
TGCGCCAGCAGCTTAAAGGGGGACCCGGCTTCTGGAAACACCATATATTTT
CASSLKGDPASGNTIYF
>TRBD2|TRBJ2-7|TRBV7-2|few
TGTGCCAGCAGCAGTGGGACTAGCGGGAGAAGCCGAGAGCAGTACTTC
CASSSGTSGRSREQYF
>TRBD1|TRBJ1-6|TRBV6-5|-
TGTGCCAGCAGCCCCCTAACAGGGGGCCTTTCACCCCTCCACTTT
CASSPLTGGLSPLHF
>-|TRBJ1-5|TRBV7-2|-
TGTGCCAGCAGCGCAGACAGGCACAATCAGCCCCAGCATTTT
CASSADRHNQPQHF
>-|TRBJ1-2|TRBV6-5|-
TGTGCCAGCAGTTCTCGGACACGGGTAAACGGCTACACCTTC
CASSSRTRVNGYTF
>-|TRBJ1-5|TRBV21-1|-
TGTGCCAGCAGCAAAGCGCGGCGGTATAGCAATCAGCCCCAGCATTTT
CASSKARRYSNQPQHF
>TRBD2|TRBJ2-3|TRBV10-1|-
TGCGCCAGCAGTGTAAGCGCGGGAGTAGCGGGGGATAGCACAGATACGCAGTATTTT
CASSVSAGVAGDSTDTQYF
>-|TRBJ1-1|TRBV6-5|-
TGTGCCAGCAGTCTACAGGTTACCCACACTGAAGCTTTCTTT
CASSLQVTHTEAFF
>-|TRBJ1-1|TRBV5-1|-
TGCGCCAGCAGCCTCATACAGGGTCTTTACACTGAAGCTTTCTTT
CASSLIQGLYTEAFF
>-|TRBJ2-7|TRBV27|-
TGTGCCAGCAGTTCCTACAGGGATAGCGAGCAGTACTTC
CASSSYRDSEQYF
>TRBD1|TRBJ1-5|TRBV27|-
TGTGCCAGCACCTCGACAGGGGGAGGCAATCAGCCCCAGCATTTT
CASTSTGGGNQPQHF
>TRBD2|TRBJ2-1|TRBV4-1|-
TGCGCCAGCAGCCAGATTATACTAGCGGGAGGGAACAATGAGCAGTTCTTC
CASSQIILAGGNNEQFF
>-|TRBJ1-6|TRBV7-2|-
TGTGCCAGCAGACCGAATCAGGGATCACCCCTCCACTTT
CASRPNQGSPLHF
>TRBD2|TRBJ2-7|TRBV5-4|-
TGTGCCAGCAGCCATAAACAGGGACTAGCGTCCTCCTACGAGCAGTACTTC
CASSHKQGLASSYEQYF
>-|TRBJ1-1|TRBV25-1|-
TGTGCCAGCACCGCCGGGACTCCACCCGGGGCTTTCTTT
CASTAGTPPGAFF
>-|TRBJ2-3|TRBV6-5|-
TGTGCCACCCCGATGGGGACTAGCACAGATACGCAGTATTTT
CATPMGTSTDTQYF
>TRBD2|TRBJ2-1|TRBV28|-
TGTGCCAGCAGCTTATCCGGGACTAGCAAGTTCTTC
CASSLSGTSKFF
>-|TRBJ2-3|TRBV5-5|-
TGTGCCAGCAGCTTCCCCCAGGGCACAGATACGCAGTATTTT
CASSFPQGTDTQYF
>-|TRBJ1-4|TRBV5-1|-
TGCGCCAGCAGCTTCGGACAGCTTGCAACTAATGAAAAACTGTTTTTT
CASSFGQLATNEKLFF
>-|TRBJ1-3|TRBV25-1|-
TGTGCCAGCAGTGAGGGGGACATCTCTGGAAACACCATATATTTT
CASSEGDISGNTIYF
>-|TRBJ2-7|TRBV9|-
TGTGCCAGCAGCCCAACCGGACAGAGCCGCGAGCAGTACTTC
CASSPTGQSREQYF
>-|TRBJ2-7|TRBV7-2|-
TGTGCCAGCAGCTTAGCGGCGGGTAACTACGAGCAGTACTTC
CASSLAAGNYEQYF
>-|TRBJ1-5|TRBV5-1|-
TGCGCCAGCAGCTTGGCCTCAGTAAGTAGCAATCAGCCCCAGCATTTT
CASSLASVSSNQPQHF
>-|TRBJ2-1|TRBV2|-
-
CASTSGLASGEQFF
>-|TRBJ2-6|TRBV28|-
TGTGCCAGCAGTCCTTGGGGAGGGGGAGTATCTGGGGCCAACGTCCTGACTTTC
CASSPWGGGVSGANVLTF
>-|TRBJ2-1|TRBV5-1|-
TGCGCCAGCAGCCCCACGGGGACCTACAATGAGCAGTTCTTC
CASSPTGTYNEQFF
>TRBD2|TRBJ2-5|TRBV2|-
TGTGCCAGCAGCGTGGGACTAGCGGGAGGCACAGAGACCCAGTACTTC
CASSVGLAGGTETQYF
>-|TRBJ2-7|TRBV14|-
TGTGCCAGCAGCCAAGATCTAACCGGGTACGAGCAGTACTTC
CASSQDLTGYEQYF
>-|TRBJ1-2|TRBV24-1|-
TGTGCCACCAGTGATCCGGTCCCTCCACTCAGCTACACCTTC
CATSDPVPPLSYTF
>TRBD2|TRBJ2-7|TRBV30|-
TGTGCCTGGAGTAGACTAGCGGGAGACTACGAGCAGTACTTC
CAWSRLAGDYEQYF
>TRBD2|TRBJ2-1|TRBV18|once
TGTGCCAGCTCACCATCCCCTAGCGGGAGGGCCAAGAATGAGCAGTTCTTC
CASSPSPSGRAKNEQFF
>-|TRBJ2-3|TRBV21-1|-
TGTGCCAGCAGCCTAGAGGGCCCAGGGGGCGCGTGCACAGATACGCAGTATTTT
CASSLEGPGGACTDTQYF
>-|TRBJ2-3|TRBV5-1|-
TGCGCCAGCAGCTTAGACAGTAGCACAGATACGCAGTATTTT
CASSLDSSTDTQYF
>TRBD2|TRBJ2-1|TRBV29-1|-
TGCAGCGTTGCTAGCGGGAGTGGGTCCTACAATGAGCAGTTCTTC
CSVASGSGSYNEQFF
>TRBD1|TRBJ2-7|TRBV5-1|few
TGCGCCAGCAGCCGACAGGGACAGGGTTCCTACGAGCAGTACTTC
CASSRQGQGSYEQYF
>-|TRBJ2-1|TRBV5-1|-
TGCGCCAGCAGCGAGTACAATGAGCAGTTCTTC
CASSEYNEQFF
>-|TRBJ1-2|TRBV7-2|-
TGTGCCAGCAGCTCTCCGCCAGGGGCCTATGGCTACACCTTC
CASSSPPGAYGYTF
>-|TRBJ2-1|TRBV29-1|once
TGCAGCGTTGAACAGGGAACCTACAATGAGCAGTTCTTC
CSVEQGTYNEQFF
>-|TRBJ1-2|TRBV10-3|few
TGTGCCATCACCCCGAGTCGGGACACCTATGGCTACACCTTC
CAITPSRDTYGYTF
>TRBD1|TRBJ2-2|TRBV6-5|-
TGTGCCAGCAGACGACAGGGTGGAGACACCGGGGAGCTGTTTTTT
CASRRQGGDTGELFF
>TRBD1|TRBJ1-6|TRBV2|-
TGTGCCAGCAGGACAGGGGGAGATAATTCACCCCTCCACTTT
CASRTGGDNSPLHF
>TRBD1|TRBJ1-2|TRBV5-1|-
TGCGCCAGCAGCGTCGGACAGGACTCGGGGGGCTACACCTTC
CASSVGQDSGGYTF
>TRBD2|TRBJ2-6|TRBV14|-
TGTGCCAGCAGCCAAGATTGGCTAGGGACTAGCGGGAAGGTTGGGGCCAACGTCCTGACTTTC
CASSQDWLGTSGKVGANVLTF
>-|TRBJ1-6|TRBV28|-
TGTGCCAGCAGTTTTCTACCGATTCCCAGGGTCTCACCCCTCCACTTT
CASSFLPIPRVSPLHF
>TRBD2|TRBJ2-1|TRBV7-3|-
TGTGCCAGCGGCAGAACGGGAGGTACCTACAATGAGCAGTTCTTC
CASGRTGGTYNEQFF
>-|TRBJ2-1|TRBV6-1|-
TGTGCCAGCAGTGAAATCCGGGACTTAAGCTCCTACAATGAGCAGTTCTTC
CASSEIRDLSSYNEQFF